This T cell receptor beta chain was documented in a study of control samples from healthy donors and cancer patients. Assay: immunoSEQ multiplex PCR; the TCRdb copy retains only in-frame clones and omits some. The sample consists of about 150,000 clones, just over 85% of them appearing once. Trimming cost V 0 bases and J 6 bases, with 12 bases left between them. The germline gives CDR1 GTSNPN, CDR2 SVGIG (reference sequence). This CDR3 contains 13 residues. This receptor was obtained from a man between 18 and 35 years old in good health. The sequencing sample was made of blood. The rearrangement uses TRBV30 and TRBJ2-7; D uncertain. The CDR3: CAWSVGRRGEQYF. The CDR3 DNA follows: TGTGCCTGGAGTGTAGGTCGGCGTGGCGAGCAGTACTTC.